This entry features one T cell receptor beta chain sequence. What it recognizes is unknown. Sequencing was performed with immunoSEQ multiplex PCR; in TCRdb, only in-frame clones are kept and a portion is missing. The repertoire holds tens of thousands of clones, with approximately 80% as singletons. The germline gives CDR1 SGHAT, CDR2 FQDESV (reference sequence). The trim removed 6 bases at V and 9 bases at J, leaving 13 bases unmatched. CDR3 length: 14 residues. This sample is part of a study of PD-1 blockade in classical Hodgkin lymphoma. Brentuximab vedotin exposure varied among the patients, all of whom had relapsed after autologous stem cell transplantation. Whole-study findings and limits: By C4D1 there was a significant rise in CD4+ TCR diversity but not in CD8+ TCR diversity. Baseline diversity resembling that of newly diagnosed patients was seen in complete responders. Sources of repertoire differences remain undefined, possibly disease activity or prior therapy.

The TCR originated in a human donor with classical Hodgkin lymphoma. This material consisted of peripheral blood mononuclear cells (PBMCs), taken at baseline. V and J are TRBV11-1 and TRBJ2-5; 7 nucleotides align to TRBD2. The CDR3 coding sequence is TGTGCCAGCAGGCTAGCCGAGGACGCGGGGGCCCAGTACTTC. Its protein is CASRLAEDAGAQYF.